The 12 T cell receptor beta chains below all came from one sample that was sequenced in a study of vaccination and CD4 T cells after COVID-19. The antigens these receptors bind are not known. The treatment is: roughly 11-day PBMC culture with coronavirus spike peptide pools or control peptides (ViraFEST assay). Sequenced with the Oncomine TCR Beta short-read assay was DNA taken from cultured CD4+ T cells. A single record per CDR3 protein comes from TCRdb applying MiXCR to the PCR reads. The sample yields about 18,000 distinct CDR3 sequences, around 60% seen once. This specimen was CD4+ T cells from blood, cultured in vitro, taken before SARS-CoV-2 vaccination. The source is a human donor who had recovered from COVID-19.

The chain links TRBV7-2 to TRBJ2-3; TRBD2 matches 10 bases. With 5 bases clipped from V and 5 bases from J, the junction kept 13 bases outside the gene matches. CDR3 length: 17 residues. The germline V gene encodes CDR1 SGHTA and CDR2 FQGNSA. The CDR3 spells CASSKRTSGAGLDTQYF. Here the CDR3 DNA reads TGTGCCAGCAGCAAGCGGACTAGCGGAGCTGGGTTAGATACGCAGTATTTT. Complete variable domain (other parts from reference TRBV7-2 and TRBJ2-3): GAGVSQSPSNKVTEKGKDVELRCDPISGHTALYWYRQSLGQGLEFLIYFQGNSAPDKSGLPSDRFSAERTGGSVSTLTIQRTQQEDSAVYLCASSKRTSGAGLDTQYFGPGTRLTVL.

To note about this clonotype: The conserved phenylalanine or tryptophan normally closing the CDR3 is absent here, so this likely arose from a read error. This sequence joins TRBV28 and TRBJ1-5; no firm D call. The CDR3 covers 14 residues. The germline CDR1 and CDR2 sequences are MDHEN and SYDVKM. V was pared by 5 bases and J by 2 bases, with 10 bases between. As DNA, the CDR3 is TGTGCCAGCAGTCTCGGAAATGGCAATCAGCCCCAGCATCTT. As protein: CASSLGNGNQPQHL.

The chain employs TRBV10-3 and TRBJ2-3, with D unresolved. Germline values: CDR1 ENHRY, CDR2 SYGVKD. The length of the CDR3 is 13 residues. Trimming shortened V by 11 bases and J by 3 bases, and 15 bases separated the two germline ends. The CDR3 protein is CAAMKTETDTQYF. CDR3 bases: TGTGCCGCCATGAAGACTGAGACAGATACGCAGTATTTT.

The chain carries TRBV11-3 and TRBJ1-1; D gene ambiguous. The germline gives CDR1 SGHNT, CDR2 YENEEA. V gave up 1 base and J gave up 7 bases, with 13 bases separating them. This CDR3 spans 14 amino acids. The CDR3 spells CASSLGPRNVEAFF. Here the CDR3 DNA reads TGTGCCAGCAGCTTAGGGCCGAGGAACGTTGAAGCTTTCTTT. The full variable domain, completed using reference TRBV11-3 and TRBJ1-1, is EAGVVQSPRYKIIEKKQPVAFWCNPISGHNTLYWYLQNLGQGPELLIRYENEEAVDDSQLPKDRFSAERLKGVDSTLKIQPAELGDSAVYLCASSLGPRNVEAFFGQGTRLTVV.

The J gene is TRBJ2-2, the V gene TRBV20-1; D is unclear. V was cut by 1 base and J by 2 bases, with 11 bases left in between. The germline V gene encodes CDR1 DFQATT and CDR2 SNEGSKA (reference sequence). This CDR3 region has 15 residues. The CDR3 region is CSARAATSNTGELFF. For the CDR3, the DNA is TGCAGTGCTAGAGCGGCCACCTCCAACACCGGGGAGCTGTTTTTT.

The chain joins TRBV20-1 to TRBJ2-7; D gene uncertain. This CDR3 has 13 residues. Germline values: CDR1 DFQATT, CDR2 SNEGSKA (reference sequence). Trimming took 3 bases from V and 2 from J, leaving 11 bases between them. This chain's CDR3 is CSARGPSAYEQYF. The CDR3 DNA sequence: TGCAGTGCTAGGGGCCCCTCGGCCTACGAGCAGTACTTC.

This chain links TRBV14 with TRBJ2-2, with 12 bases identical to TRBD2. CDR1 is SGHDN and CDR2 is FVKESK in the germline V gene. The CDR3 has 16 amino acids. V dropped 2 bases and J dropped 8; count of bases not matched to a gene: 6. CDR3 DNA sequence: TGTGCCAGCAGCCAACTGGGACTAGCGGGCTTTGGGGAGCTGTTTTTT. It translates to CASSQLGLAGFGELFF.

This chain connects TRBV20-1 to TRBJ2-7; TRBD1 matches at 10 bases. J gave up 4 bases and V 7 bases, and 4 bases lay outside the gene matches. CDR3 length: 12 amino acids. Germline V CDR1 and CDR2: DFQATT, SNEGSKA (reference sequence). The CDR3, as DNA: TGCAGTGTTCCGGGACAGGGGTACGAGCAGTACTTC. This translates into CSVPGQGYEQYF.

The V and J genes are TRBV29-1 and TRBJ2-2; D uncertain. V lost 7 bases and J 3 bases, leaving 18 bases between the germline ends. Germline loops: CDR1 SQVTM, CDR2 ANQGSEA. This CDR3 region has 15 residues. This CDR3 is CSATRGSDDTGELFF. The CDR3 region has the DNA TGCAGCGCCACACGAGGATCTGATGACACCGGGGAGCTGTTTTTT.

There are a few counts of this clonotype. This chain links TRBV27 with TRBJ1-5; 7 nucleotides line up with TRBD1. The germline V gene encodes CDR1 MNHEY and CDR2 SMNVEV (reference sequence). The CDR3 is 15 residues long. V lost 0 bases to trimming and J lost 4 bases; unmatched junction nucleotides: 3. The CDR3 coding sequence is TGTGCCAGCAGTTTATCAGTGACAGGGAATCAGCCCCAGCATTTT. Translating gives CASSLSVTGNQPQHF.

The rearrangement links TRBV6-1 to TRBJ1-5, with TRBD1 identical over 9 bases. Germline V lookup: CDR1 MNHNS, CDR2 SASEGT. The junction had 7 bases not matched to a gene; V was cut back by 6 bases and J by 1 base. This CDR3 has 16 amino acids. CDR3 region: CASRRTGVGSNQPQHF. The CDR3 nucleotides are TGTGCCAGCAGGAGGACAGGGGTGGGGAGCAATCAGCCCCAGCATTTT.

The chain couples TRBV20-1 to TRBJ2-5; 10 bases fit TRBD2. CDR3 length: 17 amino acids. Looked up from germline, CDR1 is DFQATT and CDR2 is SNEGSKA (reference sequence). V lost 0 bases and J lost 2; bases outside the gene matches: 9. CDR3 amino acids: CSARDPSGRPLQETQYF. The CDR3 nucleotides are TGCAGTGCTAGAGATCCTAGCGGGAGACCCCTACAAGAGACCCAGTACTTC.